These T cell receptor beta chains were read from a single sample in a study of graft-versus-host responses after intestinal transplantation. Their target antigens are unknown. Repertoires were generated with immunoSEQ multiplex PCR, while TCRdb's copy carries only in-frame clones and drops some. The sample lists more than 75,000 clones, around 93% occurring once. Sequencing was performed on unstimulated CD4+ T cells sorted from spleen or lymph node cells, taken before transplant. These receptors were taken from a human donor who was the organ donor for an intestinal transplant. CDR3s include the opening cysteine and the closing phenylalanine or tryptophan. A D gene is named only where the DNA matches it firmly. Some rows mark clone size as missing; the rest say once, few, many or name a class of expanded clone.

v_call	clone_size	d_call	j_call	cdr3_nt	cdr3_aa
TRBV2	.	TRBD1	TRBJ1-5	TGTGCCAGCCGGATGACAGGGAACAATCAGCCCCAGCATTTT	CASRMTGNNQPQHF
TRBV7-2	.	.	TRBJ1-1	TGTGCCAGCAGCTTGGTCGCAGGGTATTACACTGAAGCTTTCTTT	CASSLVAGYYTEAFF
TRBV27	.	TRBD1	TRBJ1-2	TGTGCCAGCGGACAGGGCAGGTATGGCTACACCTTC	CASGQGRYGYTF
TRBV30	.	.	TRBJ1-6	TGTGCCTGGAGCCTCCGGCGGGGGAATTCACCCCTCCACTTT	CAWSLRRGNSPLHF
TRBV10-3	.	.	TRBJ2-3	TGTGCCATCAGTCGGTCGCGTAGCACAGATACGCAGTATTTT	CAISRSRSTDTQYF
TRBV10-2	.	.	TRBJ2-7	TGCGCCAGCAGTGGTTGGTACCACCATGGACAGCTTCTGCCCTACGAGCAGTACTTC	CASSGWYHHGQLLPYEQYF
TRBV19	.	.	TRBJ1-1	TGCGGCGCGGGGGACTACGAAGCTTTCTTT	CGAGDYEAFF
TRBV20-1	.	.	TRBJ2-7	TGCAGTGCTCAACAGATTTACGAGCAGTACTTC	CSAQQIYEQYF
TRBV21-1	.	.	TRBJ2-5	TGTGCCAGCAGCAAGCTTGAAGCGCAAGAGACCCAGTACTTC	CASSKLEAQETQYF
TRBV10-3	.	.	TRBJ2-1	TGTGCCATCAGTGAACTAGCTCCGGCGGAGCAGTTCTTC	CAISELAPAEQFF
TRBV7-9	.	.	TRBJ1-4	TGTGCCAGCAGCCCCGGTTCGGGAGGTAATGAAAAACTGTTTTTT	CASSPGSGGNEKLFF
TRBV7-2	.	.	TRBJ1-3	TGTGCCAGCAGCTTAGGACAACTGTGGGCTGGAAACACCATATATTTT	CASSLGQLWAGNTIYF
TRBV28	few	TRBD1	TRBJ2-5	TGTGCCAGCAGTTCACCCGGGACAGGGCTGTCAAAGACCCAGTACTTC	CASSSPGTGLSKTQYF
TRBV30	few	.	TRBJ1-2	TGTGCCTGGAAGAGGGTTAACTATGGCTACACCTTC	CAWKRVNYGYTF
TRBV5-1	few	.	TRBJ2-5	TGCGCCAGCGGAGAGCGGGCTAGTGGGGGAGAGACCCAGTACTTC	CASGERASGGETQYF
TRBV5-4	.	TRBD1	TRBJ2-7	TGTGCCAGCAGCTTGGGTACAGGGGGTATCTCCTACGAGCAGTACTTC	CASSLGTGGISYEQYF
TRBV7-2	.	TRBD1	TRBJ1-4	TGTGCCAGCAGCTCTGGACAGGGTAGTGAAAAACTGTTTTTT	CASSSGQGSEKLFF
TRBV6-1	.	.	TRBJ2-1	TGTGCCAGCAGTGTGGGCCGGATGAATGAGCAGTTCTTC	CASSVGRMNEQFF
TRBV6-1	.	.	TRBJ2-2	TGTGCCGGTCACGGGACTCCAGGAGTGGTTGGGGAGCTGTTTTTT	CAGHGTPGVVGELFF
TRBV4-1	.	.	TRBJ1-4	TGCGCCAGCAGCCAAGGTCAGGGAGGTAGTGAAAAACTGTTTTTT	CASSQGQGGSEKLFF
TRBV4-2	.	TRBD1	TRBJ2-2	TGTGCCAGCAGCCTTGGGACAGGGGGCTGGACCGGGGAGCTGTTTTTT	CASSLGTGGWTGELFF
TRBV30	.	.	TRBJ1-2	TGTGCCTGGAGTACAGGGCGAGGTGGCTACACCTTC	CAWSTGRGGYTF
TRBV7-2	.	TRBD2	TRBJ2-1	TGTGCCAGCAGCCTCGGACTAGCGGGCAATGAGCAGTTCTTC	CASSLGLAGNEQFF
TRBV30	.	.	TRBJ2-1	TGTGCCTGGAGTGTATCCCAGGTACGTGAGCAGTTCTTC	CAWSVSQVREQFF